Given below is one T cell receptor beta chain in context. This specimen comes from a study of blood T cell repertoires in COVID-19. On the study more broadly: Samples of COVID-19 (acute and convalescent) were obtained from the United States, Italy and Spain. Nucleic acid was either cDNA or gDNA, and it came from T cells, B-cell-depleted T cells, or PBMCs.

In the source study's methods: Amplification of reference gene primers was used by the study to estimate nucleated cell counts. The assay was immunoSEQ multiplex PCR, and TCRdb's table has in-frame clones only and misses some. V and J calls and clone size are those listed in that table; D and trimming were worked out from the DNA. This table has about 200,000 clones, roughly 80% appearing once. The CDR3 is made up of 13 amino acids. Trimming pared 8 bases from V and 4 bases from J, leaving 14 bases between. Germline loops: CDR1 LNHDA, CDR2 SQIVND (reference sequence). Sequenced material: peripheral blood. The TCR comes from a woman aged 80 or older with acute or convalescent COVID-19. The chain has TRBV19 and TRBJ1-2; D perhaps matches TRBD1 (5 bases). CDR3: CASSSHGGYGYTF. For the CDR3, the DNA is TGTGCCAGTTCATCGCACGGGGGCTATGGCTACACCTTC.